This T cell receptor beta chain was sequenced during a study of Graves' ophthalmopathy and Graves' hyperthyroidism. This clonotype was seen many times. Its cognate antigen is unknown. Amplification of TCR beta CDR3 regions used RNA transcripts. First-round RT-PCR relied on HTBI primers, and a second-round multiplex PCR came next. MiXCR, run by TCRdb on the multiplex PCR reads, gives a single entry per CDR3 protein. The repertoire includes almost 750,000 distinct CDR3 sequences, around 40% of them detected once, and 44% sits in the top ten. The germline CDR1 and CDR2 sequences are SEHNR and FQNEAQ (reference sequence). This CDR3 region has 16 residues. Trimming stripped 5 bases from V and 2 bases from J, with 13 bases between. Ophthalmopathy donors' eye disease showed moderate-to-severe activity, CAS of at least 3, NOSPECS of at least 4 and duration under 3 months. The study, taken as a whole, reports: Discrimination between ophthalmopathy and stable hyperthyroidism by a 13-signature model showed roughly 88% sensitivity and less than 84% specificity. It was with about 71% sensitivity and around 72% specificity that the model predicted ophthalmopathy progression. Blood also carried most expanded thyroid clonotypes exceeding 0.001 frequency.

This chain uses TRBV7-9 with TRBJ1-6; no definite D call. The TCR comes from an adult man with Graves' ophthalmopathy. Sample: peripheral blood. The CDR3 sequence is CASSLGKDAYNSPLHF. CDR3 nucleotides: TGTGCCAGCAGCCTGGGAAAGGACGCCTATAATTCACCCCTCCACTTT.